This is a list of T cell receptor beta chains from one sample in a study of blood T cells in healthy people across ages. Each CDR3 protein is one row after TCRdb ran MiXCR on the 5' RACE reads. The table records more than 500,000 distinct CDR3 sequences, roughly a quarter of them present only once. The sample was also reused in another study, on T cells of mothers and their children.

Sequences were obtained from blood. The source of these receptors is a boy aged 2 to 9 in good health. The CDR3 runs from the conserved cysteine through the conserved F or W.

CDR3aa,len,v_gene
CASSPPGGEREKLFF,15,TRBV13
CSVEDGQSAEQYF,13,TRBV29-1
CASNRQLYTEAFF,13,TRBV19
CASSPGDWKTQYF,13,TRBV9
CASRRGQGRNEQFF,14,TRBV12-3/TRBV12-4
CASSLGPRAVSYEQYF,16,TRBV21-1
CAIGQTVNEKLFF,13,TRBV10-3
CSVGAGSTQTQYF,13,TRBV29-1
CASSLNPDYGYTF,13,TRBV27
CASSHARGAYEQYF,14,TRBV6-5
CASSPYLAGAYNEQFF,16,TRBV11-2
CASSPTGVRTYEQYF,15,TRBV4-2
CSATSGFNNEQFF,13,TRBV20-1
CASSQDPRPNYGYTF,15,TRBV4-2
CASSPLAGQGLLGEQFF,17,TRBV12-3/TRBV12-4
CASSLRLGRGQETQYF,16,TRBV27
CASSSLAGEGDTQYF,15,TRBV6-6
CSAREVSASYEQYF,14,TRBV20-1
CASNRQGSYEQYF,13,TRBV6-2/TRBV6-3
CASGFRDRGSETQYF,15,TRBV12-5
CASSLDGAGELFF,13,TRBV7-3
CSAPVGRQGHNYGYTF,16,TRBV20-1
CSARRRETATNEELFF,16,TRBV20-1
CASGLAGGREQFF,13,TRBV7-9
CASSLDTGGDGYTF,14,TRBV5-1
CASSSGLKSYEQYF,14,TRBV27
CASSFQGTTQETQYF,15,TRBV5-1
CASSVGRGGEQYF,13,TRBV9
CATSRDRRYEAFF,13,TRBV15
CAWSVDSGGARETQYF,16,TRBV30
CATSIGPAETQYF,13,TRBV15
CSATTGGGTGELFF,14,TRBV20-1
CASSTHPGSGNTIYF,15,TRBV5-1
CASSSGLSSYGYTF,14,TRBV12-3/TRBV12-4
CASSSPGQGAGDEQFF,16,TRBV2
CASSLGVAYEQYF,13,TRBV12-3/TRBV12-4
CASSHNRGLRQFF,13,TRBV3-1
CASSVVGAGGADTQYF,16,TRBV9
CSGRRGGSGNEQFF,14,TRBV20-1
CASSLDPDGSSYEQYF,16,TRBV7-6
CASSMFRGDIQYF,13,TRBV19
CASHQGENTGELFF,14,TRBV7-2
CASSSSDRLYEQYF,14,TRBV6-5
CASSLAAAGASSYNEQFF,18,TRBV7-6
CSAHSTGRNTEAFF,14,TRBV20-1
CASSPTGFGETQYF,14,TRBV11-2
CAIRRLFDEQYF,12,TRBV10-3
CASSQRGTSGSAGQYF,16,TRBV3-1
CASSLDRRRNEQYF,14,TRBV7-8